This T cell receptor beta chain was obtained from a study of T-cell memory formation after mild COVID-19 (dated by TCRdb to the early 2020s). The study in broad terms: TCR sequence clusters from the two donors were found to be largely donor specific. Longitudinal TCRalpha and TCRbeta repertoire sequencing tracked T-cell clones expanding and contracting after mild COVID-19 in a couple of donors. Two young, previously healthy adult volunteers, one female and one male, were included in the cohort. General conclusions and limits of the study: The study covered only a couple of mild cases, and larger cohorts including severe cases with pre-infection samples were considered necessary. Whether the second-wave clones peaking on day 37 were SARS-CoV-2 specific was not confirmed. Some responding clones were found in pre-infection memory, which suggests that pre-existing cross-reactive memory T cells took part in the SARS-CoV-2 response. Contracting CD4+ clones appeared mostly in the CM and EM memory subsets, whereas CD8+ clones were enriched in EMRA. From day 15 to 85, contracting clones showed balanced CD4/CD8 phenotypes, whereas a second wave of clones that expanded from day 15 to 37 leaned towards CD4+.

From the cysteine up to the phenylalanine, the CDR3 has a length of 13 residues. Only the CDR3 portion is preserved as DNA: 39 bases, with reading frame beginning at the first base. From a lookup of the germline V gene (reference sequence), CDR1 and CDR2 are MNHEY and SMNVEV. Trimming takes 5 bases from V and 0 bases from J, and the germline ends sit 7 bases apart. Ficoll-Paque density gradient centrifugation was used to isolate PBMCs. Sequenced using an Illumina NovaSeq 6000. TCRalpha and TCRbeta cDNA libraries were constructed by 5'RACE with constant-segment primers, with sample barcodes and unique molecular identifiers being introduced. Trizol reagent was used to extract RNA from every sample. Libraries were amplified in two PCR steps, with a second sample barcode and Illumina TruSeq adapters added in the second step. Libraries were sequenced on an Illumina NovaSeq with 2 x 150 bp paired-end reads. The original pipeline was this. Reads were demultiplexed and collapsed into UMI-guided consensus sequences with migec v1.2.7. With mixcr v2.1.11, UMI consensuses were aligned to TRA and TRB V and J templates and assembled into clonotypes. Expanded or contracted clonotypes were those called significant by both edgeR and NoisET, with noise models trained on biological replicates. For edgeR calls, the cutoffs were a false discovery rate-adjusted p below 0.01 and a log2 fold-change threshold of 1. As an exploratory analysis of dynamics, PCA with hierarchical clustering was applied to max-normalized trajectories of the 1000 most abundant clonotypes. Separately sequenced CD4+ and CD8+ repertoires were used to assign the CD4 or CD8 phenotype of responding clones. TCRdb passed the public sequencing reads through fastp at Q25 and MiXCR, retaining productive beta sequences. Each record represents a unique CDR3 protein, reported with the most common genes and DNA among its rows. The V and J calls and clone size come from TCRdb's table, not from the authors' own analysis. This sample comprises about 290,000 distinct CDR3 sequences, roughly 15% of them detected only once. The top ten clonotypes cover around a fifth of the sample.

This clonotype was observed a few times. It lacks a known antigen. Base qualities are not at hand, and no much larger clone is one base apart. The clonotype was recovered from a young man who had mild COVID-19 (a few samples of this study predate the infection). The sample titles of this study are shuffled in the database, so cell type and time point are left out; the donor was told from shared clones. The receptor chain draws on TRBV27 and TRBJ1-2; TRBD1 is a weak D gene call, 5 bases matching. The sequenced sample was PBMCs or a T cell subset sorted from them (not recorded which). The DNA sequence is TGTGCCAGCAGTGGGGGGGCTAACTATGGCTACACCTTC. Its protein reads: CASSGGANYGYTF.